The 6 T cell receptor beta chains listed next were all sequenced from one sample in a study of T cell changes during pregnancy in multiple sclerosis. Profiling relied on immunoSEQ multiplex PCR, and the TCRdb table lists in-frame clones only, not all of them. Of roughly 47,000 clones in the sample, under 95% are singletons; the top ten hold around 5.5%. This specimen consisted of CD8+ T cells from peripheral blood mononuclear cells, obtained before pregnancy. Receptors were obtained from a female donor with multiple sclerosis, enrolled in a pregnancy study.

The rearrangement links TRBV19 to TRBJ2-7, with TRBD1 identical over 9 bases. CDR1 and CDR2 from the germline V gene are LNHDA and SQIVND (reference sequence). Trimming removed 5 bases from V and 4 bases from J; junction bases left unmatched: 9. The CDR3 sequence is 15 residues long. Here the CDR3 DNA reads TGTGCCAGTAGTCCCTCCGGGACAGGGCAGTACGAGCAGTACTTC. It is translated as CASSPSGTGQYEQYF.

The chain couples TRBV5-1 to TRBJ2-3; 14 positions match TRBD2. This CDR3 spans 16 amino acids. The germline V gene encodes CDR1 SGHRS and CDR2 YFSETQ. The junction had 6 bases not matched to a gene; V was cut back by 5 bases and J by 4 bases. The CDR3 region is CASSTGLAGVSDTQYF. As DNA, the CDR3 is TGCGCCAGCAGTACGGGACTAGCGGGAGTATCAGATACGCAGTATTTT.

This clone was counted only a few times. The chain uses TRBV28 and TRBJ2-2; 7 positions match TRBD2. The ends lost 3 bases at V and 5 bases at J; junction bases unmatched: 9. The CDR3 is 16 residues long. Germline V gene sequence: CDR1 MDHEN, CDR2 SYDVKM. The CDR3 sequence: CASSFGQGGRTGELFF. The CDR3 nucleotides are TGTGCCAGCAGTTTTGGGCAGGGCGGGAGAACCGGGGAGCTGTTTTTT.

This sequence joins TRBV5-4 and TRBJ1-2; TRBD1 is a possible D gene (5 bases). The V and J ends lost 3 bases and 3 bases respectively, with 18 bases between them. This CDR3 has 16 residues. Germline V lookup: CDR1 SGHNT, CDR2 YYREEE (reference sequence). In nucleotides, the CDR3 is TGTGCCAGCAGCTCGGGTGCAGACAGCCTGCACTATGGCTACACCTTC. Translated, it gives CASSSGADSLHYGYTF.

This chain uses TRBV7-3 with TRBJ2-1; 9 bases align to TRBD2. CDR1 SGHTA and CDR2 FQGTGA come from the germline V gene. Trimming at V came to 5 bases and at J to 9 bases, leaving 14 bases not matched to a gene. The CDR3 contains 16 residues. DNA of the CDR3: TGTGCCAGCAGCCCCGTTAGCGGGAGCAGTGGGGCTGAGCAGTTCTTC. This translates into CASSPVSGSSGAEQFF.

The chain couples TRBV19 to TRBJ2-3, with a possible D match to TRBD1 (5 bases). Germline loops: CDR1 LNHDA, CDR2 SQIVND (reference sequence). The CDR3 spans 16 residues. Trimming pared 1 base from V and 3 bases from J, leaving 14 bases between. The CDR3 loop is CASSIAVGQGTDTQYF. The DNA of the CDR3 is TGTGCCAGTAGTATAGCCGTAGGGCAGGGTACAGATACGCAGTATTTT.